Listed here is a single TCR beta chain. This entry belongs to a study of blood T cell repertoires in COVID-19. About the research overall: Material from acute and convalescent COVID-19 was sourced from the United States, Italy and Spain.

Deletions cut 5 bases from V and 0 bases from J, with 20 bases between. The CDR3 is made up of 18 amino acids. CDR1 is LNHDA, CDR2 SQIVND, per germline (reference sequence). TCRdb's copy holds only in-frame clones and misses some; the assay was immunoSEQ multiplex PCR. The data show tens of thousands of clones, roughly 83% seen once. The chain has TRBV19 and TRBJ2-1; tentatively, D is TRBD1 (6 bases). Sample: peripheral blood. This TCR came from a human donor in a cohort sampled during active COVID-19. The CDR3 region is CASSLRGTGQSSYNEQFF. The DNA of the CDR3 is TGTGCCAGTAGTTTACGGGGAACAGGGCAGAGCTCCTACAATGAGCAGTTCTTC.